The 5 T cell receptor beta chains below come from one sample, sequenced in a study of blood T cell repertoires in COVID-19. Clones were sequenced by immunoSEQ multiplex PCR, and TCRdb holds only the in-frame ones, with some missing. The sample includes a few hundred thousand clones, 70% to 90% of them seen just once. Sequences were obtained from PBMCs or T cells enriched from blood (not recorded which). These receptor sequences come from a man aged 25 to 40 who had recovered from COVID-19.

The chain uses TRBV25-1 and TRBJ1-3; a possible D gene is TRBD1 (6 bases). Trimming removed 3 bases at V and 0 bases at J, with 18 bases between. This CDR3 has 18 amino acids. Germline CDR1 MGHDK, CDR2 SYGVNS. The CDR3 DNA sequence: TGTGCCAGCAGTGACACCCGACAGGTTCTTTCCTCTGGAAACACCATATATTTT. Translating it yields CASSDTRQVLSSGNTIYF. The whole variable domain, remainder taken from reference TRBV25-1 and TRBJ1-3, is EADIYQTPRYLVIGTGKKITLECSQTMGHDKMYWYQQDPGMELHLIHYSYGVNSTEKGDLSSESTVSRIRTEHFPLTLESARPSHTSQYLCASSDTRQVLSSGNTIYFGEGSWLTVV.

The chain recombines TRBV7-9 with TRBJ1-1; 7 bases fit TRBD1. From germline, CDR1 is SEHNR and CDR2 FQNEAQ (reference sequence). V lost 7 bases and J lost 1; bases outside the gene matches: 9. The CDR3 is made up of 15 amino acids. The CDR3 loop is CASTWAGQRNTEAFF. DNA for the CDR3: TGTGCCAGCACCTGGGCGGGACAGAGGAACACTGAAGCTTTCTTT. The variable domain in full, with the rest retrieved from reference TRBV7-9 and TRBJ1-1, is DTGVSQNPRHKITKRGQNVTFRCDPISEHNRLYWYRQTLGQGPEFLTYFQNEAQLEKSRLLSDRFSAERPKGSFSTLEIQRTEQGDSAMYLCASTWAGQRNTEAFFGQGTRLTVV.

This clone was found once. The chain joins TRBV14 to TRBJ1-1; 7 bases align to TRBD1. The length of the CDR3 is 13 residues. CDR1 and CDR2 (germline): SGHDN, FVKESK. J was trimmed by 6 bases and V by 5 bases; bases with no gene match: 6. CDR3 sequence: CASSRQGPAEAFF. The CDR3 DNA follows: TGTGCCAGCAGCAGACAGGGCCCGGCTGAAGCTTTCTTT.

The chain has TRBV12-5 and TRBJ2-2; TRBD1 matches 7 bases. The CDR3 length is 19 residues. The V and J ends lost 0 bases and 5 bases, in that order; junction bases with no gene match: 15. Germline V gives CDR1 LGHNT, CDR2 FRNRAP. CDR3: CASGLVLGQVAYGTGELFF. The DNA for the CDR3 is TGTGCTAGTGGTTTGGTACTAGGACAGGTAGCATATGGGACCGGGGAGCTGTTTTTT.

J is TRBJ2-1 and V is TRBV9, with D perhaps matching TRBD1 (7 bases). The V gene lost 0 bases and the J gene lost 10 bases, with 17 bases spanning the gap. This CDR3 has 15 amino acids. The germline V gene has CDR1 SGDLS and CDR2 YYNGEE. The CDR3 nucleotides are TGTGCCAGCAGCGTAGACCGCGGGACAGCGAAGGAGCAGTTCTTC. Protein product: CASSVDRGTAKEQFF.